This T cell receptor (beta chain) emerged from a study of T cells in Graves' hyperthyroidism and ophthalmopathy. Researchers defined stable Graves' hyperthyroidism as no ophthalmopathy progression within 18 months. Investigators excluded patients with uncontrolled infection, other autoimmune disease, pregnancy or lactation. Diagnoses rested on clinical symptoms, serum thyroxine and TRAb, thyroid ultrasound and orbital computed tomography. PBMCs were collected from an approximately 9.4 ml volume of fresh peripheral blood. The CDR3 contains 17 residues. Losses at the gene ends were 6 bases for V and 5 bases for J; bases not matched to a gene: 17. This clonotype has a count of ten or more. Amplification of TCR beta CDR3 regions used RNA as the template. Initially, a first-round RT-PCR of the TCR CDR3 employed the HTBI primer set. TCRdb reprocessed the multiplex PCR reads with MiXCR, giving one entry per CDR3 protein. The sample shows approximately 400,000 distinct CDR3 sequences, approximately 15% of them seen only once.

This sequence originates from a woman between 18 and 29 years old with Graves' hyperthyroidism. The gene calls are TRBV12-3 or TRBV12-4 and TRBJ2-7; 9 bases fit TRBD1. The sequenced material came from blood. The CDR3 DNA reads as TGTGCCAGCAGCGATTTGTCCGGGACAGGGTTTCTCCACGAGCAGTACTTC. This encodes CASSDLSGTGFLHEQYF.